This record covers a single T cell receptor (beta chain). The antigen is undetermined. TCRbeta libraries were built with three rounds of nested PCR, modified from ARM-PCR. TCRdb processed the multiplex PCR reads anew with MiXCR; each CDR3 protein has one entry. The data hold approximately 76,000 distinct CDR3 sequences, with 55% to 70% observed a single time. The CDR3 spans 12 residues. The germline CDR1 and CDR2 sequences are ENHRY and SYGVKD. The template was RNA from unsorted bulk tissue. These data originate in a study of tumor and adjacent non-tumor tissue in lung cancer. The study, taken as a whole, reports: TCR diversity was significantly greater in tumor than normal lung tissue.

The V and J genes are TRBV10-3 and TRBJ2-5, with D maybe TRBD1 (5 bases). The specimen was lung tumor tissue. The receptor comes from a woman aged 70-85 years with non-small cell lung cancer. CDR3 region: CDISGPGETQYF. The DNA of the CDR3 is TGTGACATAAGTGGACCAGGGGAGACCCAGTACTTC.